The clone carrying this T cell receptor beta chain occurred once. These data originate in a study of chemoradiotherapy in HPV16-positive cancers. TCRdb keeps only in-frame clones here, not all; method: immunoSEQ multiplex PCR. The sample yields about 2,700 clones, around nine tenths seen once. CDR3 length: 16 residues. From germline, CDR1 is SGHKS and CDR2 YYEKEE (reference sequence). The germline V and J ends were trimmed by 0 bases and 5 bases, with 15 bases remaining between them. The chain combines TRBV5-5 with TRBJ2-1; D uncertain. The sequenced sample was tumor tissue, obtained from a patient who underwent chemoradiotherapy. The receptor was derived from a human donor with HPV-associated anogenital cancer. CDR3 loop: CASSLGALRVHNEQFF. DNA of the CDR3: TGTGCCAGCAGCTTGGGGGCCCTGAGAGTCCACAATGAGCAGTTCTTC.